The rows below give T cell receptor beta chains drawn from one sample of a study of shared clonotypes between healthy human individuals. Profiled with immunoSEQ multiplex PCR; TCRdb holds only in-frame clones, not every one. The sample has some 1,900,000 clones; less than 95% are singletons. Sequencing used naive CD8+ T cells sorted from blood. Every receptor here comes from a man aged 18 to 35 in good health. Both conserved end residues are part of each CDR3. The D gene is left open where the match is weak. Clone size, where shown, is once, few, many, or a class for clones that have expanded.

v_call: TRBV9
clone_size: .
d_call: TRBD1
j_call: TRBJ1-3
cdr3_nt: TGTGCCAGCAGTGTGACAGGGTTGAAGAACACCATATATTTT
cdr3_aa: CASSVTGLKNTIYF

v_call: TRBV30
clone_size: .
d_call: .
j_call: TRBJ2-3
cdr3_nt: TGTGCCTGGAGTGTATCGCACACAGATACGCAGTATTTT
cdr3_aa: CAWSVSHTDTQYF

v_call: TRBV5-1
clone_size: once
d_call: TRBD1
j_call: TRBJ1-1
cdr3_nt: TGCGCCAGCACGGAGGACAGGGGAAACACTGAAGCTTTCTTT
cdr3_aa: CASTEDRGNTEAFF

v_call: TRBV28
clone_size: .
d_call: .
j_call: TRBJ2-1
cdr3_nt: TGTGCCAGCAGTTACGGAGCCATCTACAATGAGCAGTTCTTC
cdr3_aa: CASSYGAIYNEQFF

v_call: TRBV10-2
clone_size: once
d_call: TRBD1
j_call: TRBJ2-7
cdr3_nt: TGCGCCAGCAGTGAGTCAACAGGGGGACCCTACGAGCAGTACTTC
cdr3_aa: CASSESTGGPYEQYF

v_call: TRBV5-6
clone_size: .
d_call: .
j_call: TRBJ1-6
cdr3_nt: TGTGCCAGCAGCTCGGGCAGGTATGGGCCGGCCTCCTATAATTCACCCCTCCACTTT
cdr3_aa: CASSSGRYGPASYNSPLHF

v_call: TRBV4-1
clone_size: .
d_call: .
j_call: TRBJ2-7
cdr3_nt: TGCGCCAGCAGCCAAGAACCCGTTATACCTCCACTGGAGCAGTACTTC
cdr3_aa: CASSQEPVIPPLEQYF

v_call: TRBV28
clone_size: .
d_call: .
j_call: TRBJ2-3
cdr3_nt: TGTGCCAGCAGTTCTCCGTCGGAGTACACAGATACGCAGTATTTT
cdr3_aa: CASSSPSEYTDTQYF

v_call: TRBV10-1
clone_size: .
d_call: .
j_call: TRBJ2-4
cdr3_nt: TGCGCCAGCAGAATGGGCACAACGGGACAAAGACTAGCCAAAAACATTCAGTACTTC
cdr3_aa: CASRMGTTGQRLAKNIQYF

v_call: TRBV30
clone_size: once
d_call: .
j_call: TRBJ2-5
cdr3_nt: TGTGCCTGGAGTGTACTCGGAAATACCCACCAAGAGACCCAGTACTTC
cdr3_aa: CAWSVLGNTHQETQYF

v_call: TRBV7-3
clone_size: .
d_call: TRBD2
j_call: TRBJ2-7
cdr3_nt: TGTGCCAGCAGCTTAGGGTCTAGCGGACCCTACGAGCAGTACTTC
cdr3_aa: CASSLGSSGPYEQYF

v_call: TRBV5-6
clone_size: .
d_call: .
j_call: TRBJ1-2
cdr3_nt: TGTGCCAGCAGCTTGGAGAGGCAGGGGTTAAACTATGGCTACACCTTC
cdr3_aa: CASSLERQGLNYGYTF

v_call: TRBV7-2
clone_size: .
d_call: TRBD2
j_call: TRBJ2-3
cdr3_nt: TGTGCCAGCAGCTTAGCACTAGCGGCCCGCACAGATACGCAGTATTTT
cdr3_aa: CASSLALAARTDTQYF

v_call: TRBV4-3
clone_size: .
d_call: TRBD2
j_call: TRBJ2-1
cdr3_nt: TGCGCCAGCAAGCCTGGGCTAGCGGGAGCCTACAATGAGCAGTTCTTC
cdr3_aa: CASKPGLAGAYNEQFF

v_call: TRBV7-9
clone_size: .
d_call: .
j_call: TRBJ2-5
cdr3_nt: TGTGCCAGCAGCTTAACGTCTAGGGAGACCCAGTACTTC
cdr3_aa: CASSLTSRETQYF

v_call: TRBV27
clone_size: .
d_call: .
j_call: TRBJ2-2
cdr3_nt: TGTGCCAGCAGTCTCACTGGAACCGGGGAGCTGTTTTTT
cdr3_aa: CASSLTGTGELFF

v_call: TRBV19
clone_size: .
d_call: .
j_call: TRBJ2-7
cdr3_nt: TGTGCCAGTAAACCCTCCGGGGGACGCTACGAGCAGTACTTC
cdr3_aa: CASKPSGGRYEQYF

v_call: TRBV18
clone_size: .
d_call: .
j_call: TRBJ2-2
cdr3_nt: TGTGCCAGCTCACCCTCTGGACCTTTTGCTATGAACACCGGGGAGCTGTTTTTT
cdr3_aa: CASSPSGPFAMNTGELFF

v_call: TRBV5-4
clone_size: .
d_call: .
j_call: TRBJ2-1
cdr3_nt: TGTGCCAGCAACGTTTTAGGAGGAGACCGACGTTGGAGTGAGCAGTTCTTC
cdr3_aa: CASNVLGGDRRWSEQFF

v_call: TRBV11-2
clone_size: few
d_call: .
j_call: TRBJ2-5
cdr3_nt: TGTGCCAGTAATCAGGCGGGGACGGAGACCCAGTACTTC
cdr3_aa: CASNQAGTETQYF

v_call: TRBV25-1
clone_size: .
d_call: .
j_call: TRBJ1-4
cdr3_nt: TGTGCCAGCAGTGGGGACGGTGCAACTAATGAAAAACTGTTTTTT
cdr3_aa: CASSGDGATNEKLFF

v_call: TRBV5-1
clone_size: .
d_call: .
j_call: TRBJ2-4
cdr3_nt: TGCGCCAGCAGCTCGATCATCCAGTACTTC
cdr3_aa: CASSSIIQYF

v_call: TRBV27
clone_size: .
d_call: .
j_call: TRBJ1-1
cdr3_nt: TGTGCCAGCAGCCCCCTTAAGGGCTCGAACACTGAAGCTTTCTTT
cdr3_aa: CASSPLKGSNTEAFF

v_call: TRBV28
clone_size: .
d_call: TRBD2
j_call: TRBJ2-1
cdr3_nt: TGTGCCAGCACAGGAGCGGGGAACTCCTACAATGAGCAGTTCTTC
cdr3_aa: CASTGAGNSYNEQFF

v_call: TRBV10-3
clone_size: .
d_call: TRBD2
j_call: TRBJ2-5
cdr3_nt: TGTGCCATCAGTGAGTCGTTAGCGGGGGGGGAAGAGACCCAGTACTTC
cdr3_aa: CAISESLAGGEETQYF

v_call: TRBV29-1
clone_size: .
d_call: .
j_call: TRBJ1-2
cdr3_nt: TGCAGCGCGTTGCCCCTCGGGACCTCCTATGGCTACACCTTC
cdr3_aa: CSALPLGTSYGYTF

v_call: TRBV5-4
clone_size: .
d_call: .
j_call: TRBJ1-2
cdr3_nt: TGTGCCAGCAGCCTGGACAGTAGCTATGGCTACACCTTC
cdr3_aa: CASSLDSSYGYTF

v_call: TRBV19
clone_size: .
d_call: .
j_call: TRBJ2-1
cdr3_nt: TGTGCCAGTAGTATCAGGGGGGGCCACAATGAGCAGTTCTTC
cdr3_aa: CASSIRGGHNEQFF

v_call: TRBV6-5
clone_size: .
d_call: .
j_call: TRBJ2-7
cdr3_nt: TGTGCCAGCACCCTGGGAGGCTACGAGCAGTACTTC
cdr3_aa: CASTLGGYEQYF

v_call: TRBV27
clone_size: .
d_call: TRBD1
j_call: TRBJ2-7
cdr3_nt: TGTGCCAGCAGTCCGCTGGACAGGAGCGACGAGCAGTACTTC
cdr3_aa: CASSPLDRSDEQYF

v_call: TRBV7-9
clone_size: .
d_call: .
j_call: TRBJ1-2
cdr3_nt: TGTGCCAGCAGCCCTGTGGGCGATTATAACTATGGCTACACCTTC
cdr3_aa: CASSPVGDYNYGYTF

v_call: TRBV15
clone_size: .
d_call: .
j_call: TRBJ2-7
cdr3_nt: TGTGCCACCAGCGGGGACAACTCCTACGAGCAGTACTTC
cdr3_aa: CATSGDNSYEQYF

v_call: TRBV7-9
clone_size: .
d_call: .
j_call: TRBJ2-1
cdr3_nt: TGTGCCAGCAGCTTAACGCCAGGTGAGCAGTTCTTC
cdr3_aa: CASSLTPGEQFF

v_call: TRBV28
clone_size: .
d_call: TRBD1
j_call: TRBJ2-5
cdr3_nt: TGTGCCAGCAGTACCCGACAGGGAGAAGAGACCCAGTACTTC
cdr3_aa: CASSTRQGEETQYF

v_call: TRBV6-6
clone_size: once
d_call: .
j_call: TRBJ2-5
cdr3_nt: TGTGCCAGCAGTTACTCTCCTAGGGTTCAAGAGACCCAGTACTTC
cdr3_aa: CASSYSPRVQETQYF

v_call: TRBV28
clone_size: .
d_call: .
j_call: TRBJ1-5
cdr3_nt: TGTGCCAGCAGTTTATCCCCGGACCACCATCAGCCCCAGCATTTT
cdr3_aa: CASSLSPDHHQPQHF

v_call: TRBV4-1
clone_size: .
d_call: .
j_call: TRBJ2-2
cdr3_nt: TGCGCCAGCAGCCAAGTGAGGGCCTCGGACGGGGAGCTGTTTTTT
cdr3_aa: CASSQVRASDGELFF

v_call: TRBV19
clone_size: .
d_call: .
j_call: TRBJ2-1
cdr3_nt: TGTGCCAGTAGTCTGGGGAGCTCCTACAATGAGCAGTTCTTC
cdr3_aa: CASSLGSSYNEQFF

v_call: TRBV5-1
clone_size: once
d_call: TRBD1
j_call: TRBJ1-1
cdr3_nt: TGCGCCAGCAGCCAAAGAGCCAGGGGGCAAGATAATGAAGCTTTCTTT
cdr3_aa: CASSQRARGQDNEAFF

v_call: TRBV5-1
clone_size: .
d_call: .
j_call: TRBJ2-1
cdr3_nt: TGCGCCAGCAGCTTGACGGGGGTATACAATGAGCAGTTCTTC
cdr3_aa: CASSLTGVYNEQFF

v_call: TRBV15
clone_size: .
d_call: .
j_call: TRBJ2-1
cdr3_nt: TGTGCCACCAAGCAGGGGTACGATGAGCAGTTCTTC
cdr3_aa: CATKQGYDEQFF

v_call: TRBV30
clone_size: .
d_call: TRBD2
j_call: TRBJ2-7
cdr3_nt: TGTGCCTGGAGTGTGTTAGCGGGAGGCGACGAGCAGTACTTC
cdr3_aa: CAWSVLAGGDEQYF

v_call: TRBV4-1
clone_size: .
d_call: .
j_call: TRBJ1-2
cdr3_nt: TGCGCCAGCAGCCAAGTTAGGGGAGATGGCTACACCTTC
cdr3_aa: CASSQVRGDGYTF